This entry concerns a single T cell receptor (beta chain). Antigen specificity is unknown. As every portion of the isolated RNA was reverse transcribed, the sequencing read expressed TCRB transcripts. The repertoire was sequenced with immunoSEQ multiplex PCR; TCRdb's copy has only in-frame clones and lacks some. This table holds a few hundred thousand clones, 8.5% to 10% found once. This entry is derived from a study of beta chain features in type 1 diabetes. General study points: Junctions at VDJ sites from type 1 diabetes patients had fewer insertions and more deletions. For patients, the naive, central memory and Treg TCRB repertoires appeared more alike than for healthy donors. Shorter templates might be favored by PCR, equally in patients and controls. Moderately but significantly shorter TCRB CDR3s were found in Type 1 diabetes patients in all four CD4+ subsets.

The TCR comes from a man aged 30 to 45 with type 1 diabetes. What was sequenced was central memory CD4+ T cells from blood.

The CDR3 reads CASSLQLLGGAYNEQFF. The CDR3 nucleotides read TGTGCCAGCAGCTTACAATTGCTAGGAGGGGCCTACAATGAGCAGTTCTTC. The genes are TRBV5-4 and TRBJ2-1; D is possibly TRBD2 (6 bases). Trimming shortened V by 2 bases and J by 2 bases, and 17 bases separated the two germline ends. The CDR3 is made up of 17 amino acids. In germline, CDR1 is SGHNT, CDR2 YYREEE (reference sequence).